This T cell receptor (beta chain) was recorded in a study of CD8+CD57+ T cells in acquired aplastic anemia. The TCR beta profiling, which covered VDJ combination and CDR3 sequence, was carried out using genomic DNA as the template. TCRdb fed the reads into MiXCR, producing one record per CDR3 protein. The sample lists approximately 170,000 distinct CDR3 sequences, roughly half occurring once. After removal of 6 bases from V and 5 bases from J, the junction contained 6 bases not matched to a gene. The CDR3 extends over 15 amino acids. Per the germline V gene, CDR1 is LNHDA and CDR2 is SQIVND (reference sequence). This clonotype occurred many times.

Sequencing input: sorted CD4+, CD8+, or CD8+CD57+ T cells (not recorded which) from PBMCs. V gene TRBV19 combines with J gene TRBJ1-5; 11 nucleotides line up with TRBD1. The TCR sequence derives from a human donor in good health, serving as a control. CDR3 in DNA: TGTGCCAGTAGGGACAGGGGGCGCGGGTATCAGCCCCAGCATTTT. Protein: CASRDRGRGYQPQHF.